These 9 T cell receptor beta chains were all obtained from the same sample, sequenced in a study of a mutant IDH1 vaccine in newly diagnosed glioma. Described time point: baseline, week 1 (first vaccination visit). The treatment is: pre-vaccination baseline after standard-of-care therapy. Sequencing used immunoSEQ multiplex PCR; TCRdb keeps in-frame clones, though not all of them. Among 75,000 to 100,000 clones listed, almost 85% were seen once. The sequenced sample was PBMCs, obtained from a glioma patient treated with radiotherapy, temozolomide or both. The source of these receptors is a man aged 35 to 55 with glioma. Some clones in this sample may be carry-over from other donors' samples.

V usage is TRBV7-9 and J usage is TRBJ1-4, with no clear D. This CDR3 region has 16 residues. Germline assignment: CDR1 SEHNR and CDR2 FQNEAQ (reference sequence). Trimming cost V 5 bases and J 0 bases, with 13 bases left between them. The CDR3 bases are TGTGCCAGCAGCGTAGGCCAACTCGCAACTAATGAAAAACTGTTTTTT. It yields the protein CASSVGQLATNEKLFF.

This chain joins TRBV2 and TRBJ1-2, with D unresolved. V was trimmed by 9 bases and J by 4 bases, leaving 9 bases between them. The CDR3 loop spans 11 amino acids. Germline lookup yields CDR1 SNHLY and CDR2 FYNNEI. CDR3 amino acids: CARRDSYGYTF. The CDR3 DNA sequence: TGTGCCAGACGAGACTCCTATGGCTACACCTTC. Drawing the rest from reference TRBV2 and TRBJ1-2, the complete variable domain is EPEVTQTPSHQVTQMGQEVILRCVPISNHLYFYWYRQILGQKVEFLVSFYNNEISEKSEIFDDQFSVERPDGSNFTLKIRSTKLEDSAMYFCARRDSYGYTFGSGTRLTVV.

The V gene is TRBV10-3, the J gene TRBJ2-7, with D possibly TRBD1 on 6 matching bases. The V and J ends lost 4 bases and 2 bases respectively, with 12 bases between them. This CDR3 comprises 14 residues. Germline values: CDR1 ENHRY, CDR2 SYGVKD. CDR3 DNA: TGTGCCATCAGTGGGGCAGGGGCGACCTACGAGCAGTACTTC. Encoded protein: CAISGAGATYEQYF.

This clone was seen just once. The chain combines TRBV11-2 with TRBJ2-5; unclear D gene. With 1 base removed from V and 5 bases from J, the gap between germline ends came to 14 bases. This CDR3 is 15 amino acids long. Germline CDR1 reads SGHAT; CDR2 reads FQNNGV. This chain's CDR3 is CASSLGLDLSETQYF. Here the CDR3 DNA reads TGTGCCAGCAGCTTAGGGTTAGATCTCTCGGAGACCCAGTACTTC. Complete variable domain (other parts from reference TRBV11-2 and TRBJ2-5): EAGVAQSPRYKIIEKRQSVAFWCNPISGHATLYWYQQILGQGPKLLIQFQNNGVVDDSQLPKDRFSAERLKGVDSTLKIQPAKLEDSAVYLCASSLGLDLSETQYFGPGTRLLVL.

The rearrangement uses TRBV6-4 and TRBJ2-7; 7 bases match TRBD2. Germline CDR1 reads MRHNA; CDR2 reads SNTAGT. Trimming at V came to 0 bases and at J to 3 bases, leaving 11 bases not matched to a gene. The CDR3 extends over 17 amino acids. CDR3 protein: CASSDSKVAGDHYEQYF. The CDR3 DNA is TGTGCCAGCAGTGACTCGAAGGTAGCGGGTGATCACTACGAGCAGTACTTC.

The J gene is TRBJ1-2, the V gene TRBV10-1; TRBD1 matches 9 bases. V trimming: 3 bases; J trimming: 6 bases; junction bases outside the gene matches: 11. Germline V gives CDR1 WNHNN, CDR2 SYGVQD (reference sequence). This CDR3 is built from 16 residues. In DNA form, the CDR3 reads TGCGCCAGCAGTGATCGGGACAGGGTAATGGTCGATGGCTACACCTTC. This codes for CASSDRDRVMVDGYTF.

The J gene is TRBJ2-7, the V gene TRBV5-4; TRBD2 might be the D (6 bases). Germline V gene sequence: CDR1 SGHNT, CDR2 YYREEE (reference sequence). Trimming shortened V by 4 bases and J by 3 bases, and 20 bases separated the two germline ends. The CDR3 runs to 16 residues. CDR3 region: CASSPGGGGRGYEQYF. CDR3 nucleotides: TGTGCCAGCAGCCCCGGGGGTGGAGGGAGAGGCTACGAGCAGTACTTC.

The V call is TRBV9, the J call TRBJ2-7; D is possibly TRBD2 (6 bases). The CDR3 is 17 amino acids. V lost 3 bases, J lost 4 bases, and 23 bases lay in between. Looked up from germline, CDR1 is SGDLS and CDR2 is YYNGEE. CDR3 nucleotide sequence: TGTGCCAGCAGCGCCCGCCTTGCGGGGCCGGGGTCATACGAGCAGTACTTC. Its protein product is CASSARLAGPGSYEQYF.

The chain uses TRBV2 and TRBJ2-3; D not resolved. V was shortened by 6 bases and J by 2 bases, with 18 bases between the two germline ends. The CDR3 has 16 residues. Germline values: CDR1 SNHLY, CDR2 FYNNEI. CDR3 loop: CASSPLGARSTDTQYF. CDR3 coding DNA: TGTGCCAGCAGCCCCCTCGGAGCGAGATCCACAGATACGCAGTATTTT.